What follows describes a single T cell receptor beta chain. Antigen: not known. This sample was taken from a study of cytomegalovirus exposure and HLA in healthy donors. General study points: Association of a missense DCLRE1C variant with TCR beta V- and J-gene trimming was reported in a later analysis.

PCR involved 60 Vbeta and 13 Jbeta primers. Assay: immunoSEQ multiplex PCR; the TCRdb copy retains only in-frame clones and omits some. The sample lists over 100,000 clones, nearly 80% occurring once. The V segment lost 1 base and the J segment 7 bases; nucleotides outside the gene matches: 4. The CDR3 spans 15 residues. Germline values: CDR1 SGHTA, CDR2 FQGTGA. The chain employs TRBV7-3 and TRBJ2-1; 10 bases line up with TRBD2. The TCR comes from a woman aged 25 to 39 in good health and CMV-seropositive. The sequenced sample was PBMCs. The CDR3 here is CASSLSLAGANEQFF. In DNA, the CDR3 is TGTGCCAGCAGCTTAAGCCTAGCGGGGGCGAATGAGCAGTTCTTC.